This TCR beta chain is drawn from a study of OX40 agonist ivuxolimab in advanced cancers. The overall study: Patients were infused with ivuxolimab every 2 weeks at 0.01 to 10 mg/kg. Checkpoint inhibitors had been given previously to roughly 40% of patients.

The sample holds one count of this clone. Its antigen is still unknown. Findings and caveats of the study: Blood T cells, both CD4+ and CD8+, expanded clonally by week 6 at 0.1 to 3.0 mg/kg. Among some nonresponders, normalized T-cell clonal expansion was also low.

Germline V lookup: CDR1 SGHTA, CDR2 FQGNSA. The CDR3 is 17 amino acids. J lost 2 bases, V lost 2 bases, and 3 bases had no gene match. Profiling relied on immunoSEQ multiplex PCR, and the TCRdb table lists in-frame clones only, not all of them. In the table there are around 70,000 clones, around four fifths of which are singletons. This TCR was recovered from an adult with an advanced solid tumor such as melanoma, head and neck, liver or kidney cancer. The gene calls are TRBV7-2 and TRBJ2-1, with 13 positions matching TRBD2. The material sequenced was CD4+ or CD8+ T cells sorted from blood, taken in a trial of the OX40 agonist ivuxolimab. CDR3 DNA: TGTGCCAGCAGCTTACAGACTAGCGGGAGGACCTACAATGAGCAGTTCTTC. Encoded protein: CASSLQTSGRTYNEQFF.